This T cell receptor (beta chain) comes out of a study of CD8+CD57+ T cells in acquired aplastic anemia. Turning to the study itself: The mean DNA yield obtained from sorted CD4+ and CD8+ cells came to approximately 3.2 ug.

The TCR beta profiling, which covered VDJ combination and CDR3 sequence, was carried out using genomic DNA as the template. Via MiXCR, TCRdb re-called the reads, giving one row per CDR3 protein. The table shows 35,000 to 45,000 distinct CDR3 sequences, with around 63% occurring only once. A few counts support this clonotype. Sequencing was performed on sorted CD4+, CD8+, or CD8+CD57+ T cells (not recorded which) from PBMCs. The TCR was taken from a human donor in good health, serving as a control.

CDR3 nucleotide sequence: TGTGCCAGCAGTTTAACGGGCGGGGGAGGGGCTTTCTTT. It codes for CASSLTGGGGAFF. The genes are TRBV27 and TRBJ1-1; possibly TRBD1 for D (5 bases). Germline V CDR1 and CDR2: MNHEY, SMNVEV (reference sequence). Trimming removed 2 bases at V and 11 bases at J, with 15 bases between. This CDR3 is built from 13 residues.